The 17 T cell receptor beta chains in this list originate from one sample, sequenced in a study of early T cells in non-severe SARS-CoV-2 infection. TCRdb independently ran MiXCR on the 5' RACE reads; one entry per CDR3 protein. Seen here are tens of thousands of distinct CDR3 sequences, roughly 13% observed once, and the top ten hold around 3%. Source material: whole blood. The receptors come from an adult who was a healthcare worker with PCR-confirmed SARS-CoV-2 infection or an uninfected control (not recorded which).

The chain carries TRBV5-1 and TRBJ1-3; D might be TRBD1 (5 bases). CDR1 and CDR2 from the germline V gene are SGHRS and YFSETQ. V lost 4 bases to trimming and J lost 3 bases, with 17 bases between them. The CDR3 is 16 amino acids. CDR3 DNA: TGCGCCAGCAGCCGGGAGAGCGGGGCGCTTGGAAACACCATATATTTT. Residues: CASSRESGALGNTIYF.

This clonotype was observed at least ten times. The chain combines TRBV5-5 with TRBJ1-4, with 7 nucleotides matching TRBD1. CDR1 and CDR2 (germline): SGHKS, YYEKEE (reference sequence). This CDR3 has 14 residues. With V trimmed by 4 bases and J by 6 bases, 6 bases remained unmatched. In nucleotides, the CDR3 is TGTGCCAGCAGCCCGGGACAGTCCCATGAAAAACTGTTTTTT. Translated: CASSPGQSHEKLFF.

Ten or more counts support this clonotype. This chain connects TRBV11-3 to TRBJ2-1; possibly TRBD1 or TRBD2 for D (5 bases each). The germline V gene encodes CDR1 SGHNT and CDR2 YENEEA. Deletions cut 0 bases from V and 3 bases from J, with 6 bases between. This CDR3 has 14 residues. Here the CDR3 DNA reads TGTGCCAGCAGCTTAGATGGGGGCTACAATGAGCAGTTCTTC. This encodes CASSLDGGYNEQFF.

CDR3 DNA: TGTGCCAGCAGTCGGGACCGTATAGATACGCAGTATTTT. Its protein product is CASSRDRIDTQYF. This chain joins TRBV12-3 or TRBV12-4 and TRBJ2-3; D may match TRBD1 or TRBD2 (5 bases each). CDR3 length equals 13 residues. V was cut by 5 bases and J by 5 bases, with 11 bases left in between.

This clonotype was detected many times. Germline and junction disagree at one end, which may indicate a read error. The rearrangement links TRBV27 to TRBJ2-2, with 9 bases lining up with TRBD1. This CDR3 comprises 16 residues. Per germline, CDR1 MNHEY and CDR2 SMNVEV (reference sequence). For the CDR3, the DNA is TGTGCCAGCAGTTCCTGGACAGGGGCGGGCACCGGGGAGCTTTTTTTT. Its translation: CASSSWTGAGTGELFF.

This clonotype has just a few counts. The chain joins TRBV6-6 to TRBJ2-3; 11 nucleotides agree with TRBD2. Looked up from germline, CDR1 is MNHNY and CDR2 is SVGAGI (reference sequence). V dropped 6 bases and J dropped 7; count of bases not matched to a gene: 9. The length of the CDR3 is 15 residues. For the CDR3, the DNA is TGTGCCAGCAGCCCAACTAGCGGGGGTGGTTATACGCAGTATTTT. As protein: CASSPTSGGGYTQYF.

The chain couples TRBV10-1 to TRBJ2-1; 8 bases are a match to TRBD2. With V trimmed by 3 bases and J by 0 bases, 1 base remained unmatched. The CDR3 totals 15 residues. Germline assignment: CDR1 WNHNN and CDR2 SYGVQD (reference sequence). CDR3 sequence: CASSEREGSYNEQFF. DNA of the CDR3: TGCGCCAGCAGTGAACGGGAGGGCTCCTACAATGAGCAGTTCTTC.

This clonotype was seen many times. The V gene is TRBV5-6, the J gene TRBJ2-5, with 11 bases aligning to TRBD2. Trimming at V came to 6 bases and at J to 8 bases, leaving 6 bases not matched to a gene. The CDR3 covers 13 residues. Germline assignment: CDR1 SGHDT and CDR2 YYEEEE. CDR3 residues: CASKGLAEDTQYF. The CDR3 coding sequence is TGTGCCAGCAAGGGACTAGCGGAGGACACCCAGTACTTC. The full variable domain, completed using reference TRBV5-6 and TRBJ2-5, is DAGVTQSPTHLIKTRGQQVTLRCSPKSGHDTVSWYQQALGQGPQFIFQYYEEEERQRGNFPDRFSGHQFPNYSSELNVNALLLGDSALYLCASKGLAEDTQYFGPGTRLLVL.

This clonotype was seen only a few times. The V and J genes are TRBV11-2 and TRBJ1-2, with 8 bases identical to TRBD1. The V segment lost 2 bases and the J segment 4 bases; nucleotides outside the gene matches: 3. CDR3 length equals 14 residues. Germline assignment: CDR1 SGHAT and CDR2 FQNNGV. The CDR3 bases are TGTGCCAGCAGCTTAACACAGGGGGGCTATGGCTACACCTTC. It is translated as CASSLTQGGYGYTF.

This clonotype was observed at least ten times. The J gene is TRBJ2-1, the V gene TRBV19; no definite D call. The CDR3 is 13 residues long. Trimming left V 3 bases short and J 0 bases short, with 3 bases between. Germline V gene data show CDR1 as LNHDA and CDR2 as SQIVND (reference sequence). This chain's CDR3 is CASSMSSYNEQFF. The CDR3 DNA is TGTGCCAGTAGTATGAGCTCCTACAATGAGCAGTTCTTC.

This clonotype was observed a handful of times. The rearrangement uses TRBV10-3 and TRBJ2-7; a possible D gene is TRBD2 (5 bases). From germline, CDR1 is ENHRY and CDR2 SYGVKD. Trimming took off 10 bases at V and 2 bases at J, with 12 bases between the two ends. The CDR3 is 12 residues long. The CDR3 DNA reads TGTGCCACCCGAGGGCAGACCTACGAGCAGTACTTC. Translating gives CATRGQTYEQYF.

Many counts were recorded for this clonotype. The CDR3 is CASSPDSLDEKLFF. DNA of the CDR3: TGTGCCAGCTCACCCGACAGTCTAGATGAAAAACTGTTTTTT. The V call is TRBV18, the J call TRBJ1-4; D possibly corresponds to TRBD1 (5 bases). The CDR3 covers 14 residues. CDR1 and CDR2 from the germline V gene are KGHSH and LQKENI. Trimming left V 3 bases short and J 6 bases short, with 11 bases between.

This clonotype was observed a handful of times. The V gene is TRBV20-1, the J gene TRBJ1-2; D is uncertain. The CDR3 is 16 residues long. Germline-derived CDR1 and CDR2 are DFQATT and SNEGSKA (reference sequence). With 1 base removed from V and 2 bases from J, the gap between germline ends came to 17 bases. The CDR3 loop reads CSARGGIERWNYGYTF. CDR3 coding DNA: TGCAGTGCTAGAGGCGGGATTGAGCGTTGGAACTATGGCTACACCTTC.

The V gene is TRBV9, the J gene TRBJ1-1; 10 positions agree with TRBD1. Germline CDR1 and CDR2: SGDLS and YYNGEE. V lost 4 bases, J lost 3 bases, and 6 bases stayed unmatched. CDR3 length: 15 amino acids. CDR3 protein: CASSSPDRGDTEAFF. As DNA, the CDR3 is TGTGCCAGCAGCTCCCCGGACAGGGGGGACACTGAAGCTTTCTTT.

In its sample, this clonotype was seen a few times. The chain recombines TRBV10-2 with TRBJ1-2, with D tentatively TRBD1 (6 bases). The CDR3 contains 14 residues. V lost 3 bases and J 4 bases, leaving 12 bases between the germline ends. CDR1 and CDR2 from the germline V gene are WSHSY and SAAADI. This CDR3 reads CASSEGPRGYGYTF. The CDR3 coding sequence is TGCGCCAGCAGTGAAGGGCCCAGGGGCTATGGCTACACCTTC.

This chain joins TRBV7-8 and TRBJ1-5, with D perhaps TRBD1 (5 bases). Trimming removed 5 bases at V and 0 bases at J, with 11 bases between. The CDR3 is 15 residues long. Germline-derived CDR1 and CDR2 are SGHVS and FQNEAQ. The CDR3 coding sequence is TGTGCCAGCAGCGTCCGCAGGGATAGCAATCAGCCCCAGCATTTT. It yields the protein CASSVRRDSNQPQHF. The whole variable domain, filled in from reference TRBV7-8 and TRBJ1-5, reads GAGVSQSPRYKVAKRGQDVALRCDPISGHVSLFWYQQALGQGPEFLTYFQNEAQLDKSGLPSDRFFAERPEGSVSTLKIQRTQQEDSAVYLCASSVRRDSNQPQHFGDGTRLSIL.

This clonotype was counted at least ten times. The V and J genes are TRBV7-9 and TRBJ1-5, with TRBD1 as a possible D gene (6 bases). V lost 1 base and J lost 6, with 13 bases in between. Germline CDR1 SEHNR, CDR2 FQNEAQ (reference sequence). The CDR3 spans 15 residues. CDR3 in amino acids: CASSLEGGQVQPQHF. For the CDR3, the DNA is TGTGCCAGCAGCTTAGAGGGGGGGCAGGTTCAGCCCCAGCATTTT.